This T cell receptor beta chain was identified in a study of blood T cell repertoires in COVID-19. Under the authors' procedure: Reference gene primer amplification yielded estimated nucleated cell counts. Using immunoSEQ multiplex PCR, the repertoire was profiled, and TCRdb retains in-frame clones only, with some absent. The V and J calls and clone size are taken from that table; D and trimming were inferred from the DNA. The data hold under 400,000 clones, with almost 90% observed a single time. Germline lookup yields CDR1 SNHLY and CDR2 FYNNEI. The CDR3 runs to 15 residues. With V trimmed by 4 bases and J by 4 bases, 6 bases remained unmatched.

Sequenced: PBMCs or T cells enriched from blood (not recorded which). This chain uses TRBV2 with TRBJ2-5; 10 bases map to TRBD1. The receptor was derived from a woman aged 25 to 39 who had been exposed to COVID-19. In DNA, the CDR3 is TGTGCCAGCAGTGCTGAGACAGGGGGCGGAGAGACCCAGTACTTC. It encodes CASSAETGGGETQYF.